These 19 T cell receptor beta chains were sequenced from one sample in a study of shared clonotypes between healthy human individuals. Naive CD8 cells, CD45RO-negative and positively selected for CCR7, excluded terminally differentiated effector memory CD45RA+ cells. Some clones are missing from TCRdb's copy, which holds only in-frame ones; the method was immunoSEQ multiplex PCR. The sample gives hundreds of thousands of clones, roughly 94% of which show up once; about 24% is in the top ten. The sample comprised naive CD8+ T cells sorted from blood. The receptors stem from a young man in good health.

The gene calls are TRBV2 and TRBJ2-1; 8 bases agree with TRBD2. Germline values: CDR1 SNHLY, CDR2 FYNNEI. With 4 bases clipped from V and 2 bases from J, the junction kept 4 bases outside the gene matches. CDR3 length: 15 residues. In nucleotides, the CDR3 is TGTGCCAGCAGTGTGGGTAGCGGGACCTACAATGAGCAGTTCTTC. It yields the protein CASSVGSGTYNEQFF.

The chain couples TRBV6-5 to TRBJ2-7, with 10 bases fitting TRBD1. The length of the CDR3 is 15 residues. The germline V gene encodes CDR1 MNHEY and CDR2 SVGAGI. The V segment lost 2 bases and the J segment 4 bases; nucleotides outside the gene matches: 5. The DNA of the CDR3 is TGTGCCAGCAGTTACGGGACAGGGGACCTGTACGAGCAGTACTTC. This encodes CASSYGTGDLYEQYF.

The chain uses TRBV4-1 and TRBJ2-7; 8 bases are a match to TRBD1. Germline V gives CDR1 MGHRA, CDR2 YSYEKL. The CDR3 has 16 residues. The V gene end was trimmed by 3 bases and the J gene end by 7 bases; junction bases not matched to a gene: 14. CDR3 in amino acids: CASSHRRESTGVEQYF. The CDR3 DNA sequence: TGCGCCAGCAGCCATCGAAGAGAATCGACAGGGGTTGAGCAGTACTTC.

The rearrangement links TRBV28 to TRBJ2-7, with TRBD1 matching 9 bases. This CDR3 contains 15 residues. Germline trimming cut 5 bases from V and 2 bases from J; bases unmatched to any gene: 7. Germline CDR1 reads MDHEN; CDR2 reads SYDVKM. The CDR3 DNA follows: TGTGCCAGCAGTCCCGGGACAGGGAGACCCTACGAGCAGTACTTC. Translating gives CASSPGTGRPYEQYF.

This clone was seen a single time. This chain connects TRBV29-1 to TRBJ2-2; weak D call: TRBD1 (6 bases). The CDR3 loop spans 16 amino acids. The germline V gene has CDR1 SQVTM and CDR2 ANQGSEA. V was trimmed by 6 bases and J by 1 base, leaving 18 bases between them. Written as DNA, the CDR3 is TGCAGCGTCGCCGGGACAAATGACCAGAACACCGGGGAGCTGTTTTTT. Protein: CSVAGTNDQNTGELFF.

The chain is built from TRBV14 and TRBJ2-3; 9 nucleotides line up with TRBD2. With 0 bases clipped from V and 1 base from J, the junction kept 8 bases outside the gene matches. CDR3 length: 18 residues. Germline V lookup: CDR1 SGHDN, CDR2 FVKESK. The DNA of the CDR3 is TGTGCCAGCAGCCAAGAAGCGGGAGGTTACTGGGGCACAGATACGCAGTATTTT. Translation gives CASSQEAGGYWGTDTQYF.

This CDR3 is CASSVLGSSYEQYF. CDR3 DNA: TGTGCCAGCAGTGTACTAGGGTCGTCCTACGAGCAGTACTTC. The V and J genes are TRBV27 and TRBJ2-7; possible D gene TRBD2, 5 bases. The germline V and J ends were trimmed by 5 bases and 1 base, with 12 bases remaining between them. CDR1 MNHEY and CDR2 SMNVEV come from the germline V gene (reference sequence). The CDR3 runs to 14 residues.

The chain uses TRBV5-1 and TRBJ2-3; 8 nucleotides match TRBD2. The CDR3 covers 17 residues. Germline-derived CDR1 and CDR2 are SGHRS and YFSETQ. Losses at the gene ends were 4 bases for V and 0 bases for J; bases not matched to a gene: 10. Here the CDR3 reads CASSHPLAGSSTDTQYF. The CDR3 nucleotides are TGCGCCAGCAGCCACCCCTTAGCGGGAAGTAGCACAGATACGCAGTATTTT.

This sequence joins TRBV7-2 and TRBJ2-5; D unresolved. CDR1 is SGHTA, CDR2 FQGNSA, per germline. The germline V and J ends were trimmed by 1 base and 5 bases, with 11 bases remaining between them. The CDR3 covers 14 residues. The CDR3 nucleotides are TGTGCCAGCAGCTTAGGGACGTCCTGGGAGACCCAGTACTTC. Amino acids: CASSLGTSWETQYF.

The chain uses TRBV18 and TRBJ2-3; TRBD1 aligns across 7 bases. The CDR3 sequence is 17 residues long. Per the germline V gene, CDR1 is KGHSH and CDR2 is LQKENI. The V and J ends lost 3 bases and 0 bases, in that order; junction bases with no gene match: 9. CDR3 DNA: TGTGCCAGCTCACCCGGCAGGGGGATAACTAGCACAGATACGCAGTATTTT. As protein: CASSPGRGITSTDTQYF.

Turning to this clone: Mismatch with germline at one junction end may stem from a read error. The genes are TRBV10-3 and TRBJ2-7; unclear D gene. Germline assignment: CDR1 ENHRY and CDR2 SYGVKD. The CDR3 sequence is 13 residues long. The CDR3 DNA reads TGTGCCATTAGTGCTGACCTCATCTACGAGCAGTACTTC. The encoded protein is CAISADLIYEQYF.

The genes are TRBV15 and TRBJ1-2, with 8 positions matching TRBD1. The CDR3 spans 16 residues. Looked up from germline, CDR1 is LNHNV and CDR2 is YYDKDF (reference sequence). Losses at the gene ends were 4 bases for V and 4 bases for J; bases not matched to a gene: 11. CDR3 in amino acids: CATSIPRDRTFYGYTF. The CDR3 bases are TGTGCCACCAGCATCCCCAGGGACAGGACCTTCTATGGCTACACCTTC.

This clone was observed a handful of times. V gene TRBV29-1 combines with J gene TRBJ2-7; weak D call: TRBD1 (5 bases). The CDR3 is 15 amino acids. V dropped 8 bases and J dropped 0 bases, with 20 bases sitting between them. Per germline, CDR1 SQVTM and CDR2 ANQGSEA. The CDR3 sequence: CSPARREYPSYEQYF. The CDR3, as DNA: TGCAGCCCTGCCCGCAGGGAATATCCCTCCTACGAGCAGTACTTC.

This chain connects TRBV10-2 to TRBJ2-7; the match to TRBD1 covers 7 bases. Germline V lookup: CDR1 WSHSY, CDR2 SAAADI. J was trimmed by 3 bases and V by 7 bases; bases with no gene match: 6. The length of the CDR3 is 13 residues. CDR3 sequence: CASTTQGDYEQYF. CDR3 sequence (DNA): TGCGCCAGCACTACGCAGGGGGACTACGAGCAGTACTTC.

This clone was seen just once. The chain employs TRBV27 and TRBJ1-2, with TRBD1 identical over 7 bases. Germline-derived CDR1 and CDR2 are MNHEY and SMNVEV (reference sequence). CDR3 size: 12 residues. The V segment lost 5 bases and the J segment 7 bases; nucleotides outside the gene matches: 4. DNA for the CDR3: TGTGCCAGCAGTCCGGGGACAGCTGGCTACACCTTC. Amino acids: CASSPGTAGYTF.

CDR3 sequence reads: CASSLNRDFSYEQYF. The CDR3 bases are TGTGCCAGCAGCTTAAACCGGGACTTCTCCTACGAGCAGTACTTC. The gene calls are TRBV7-2 and TRBJ2-7; D might be TRBD2 (6 bases). The germline gives CDR1 SGHTA, CDR2 FQGNSA. V gave up 2 bases and J gave up 0 bases, with 11 bases separating them. CDR3 length: 15 residues.

The chain joins TRBV27 to TRBJ2-3, with 8 bases that match TRBD2. With V trimmed by 3 bases and J by 2 bases, 7 bases remained unmatched. There are 16 residues in the CDR3. CDR1 is MNHEY, CDR2 SMNVEV, per germline (reference sequence). The CDR3 here is CASSFIAGGSTDTQYF. The CDR3 DNA sequence: TGTGCCAGCAGTTTCATCGCGGGAGGCTCCACAGATACGCAGTATTTT.

The chain has TRBV19 and TRBJ2-6, with 9 bases lining up with TRBD2. The CDR3 runs 20 residues. The V gene's germline CDR1 is LNHDA and CDR2 SQIVND (reference sequence). The V gene end was trimmed by 5 bases and the J gene end by 0 bases; junction bases not matched to a gene: 14. This chain's CDR3 is CASSGVLLLAGPSGANVLTF. Here the CDR3 DNA reads TGTGCCAGTAGTGGCGTCCTGCTCCTAGCGGGGCCCTCTGGGGCCAACGTCCTGACTTTC.

The J gene is TRBJ2-7, the V gene TRBV5-4; D is possibly TRBD1 (6 bases). V lost 2 bases, J lost 3 bases, and 15 bases lay in between. The germline V gene encodes CDR1 SGHNT and CDR2 YYREEE (reference sequence). The CDR3 has 15 residues. The CDR3 protein is CASSFPGQGLYEQYF. The DNA of the CDR3 is TGTGCCAGCAGCTTCCCGGGACAAGGCCTCTACGAGCAGTACTTC.